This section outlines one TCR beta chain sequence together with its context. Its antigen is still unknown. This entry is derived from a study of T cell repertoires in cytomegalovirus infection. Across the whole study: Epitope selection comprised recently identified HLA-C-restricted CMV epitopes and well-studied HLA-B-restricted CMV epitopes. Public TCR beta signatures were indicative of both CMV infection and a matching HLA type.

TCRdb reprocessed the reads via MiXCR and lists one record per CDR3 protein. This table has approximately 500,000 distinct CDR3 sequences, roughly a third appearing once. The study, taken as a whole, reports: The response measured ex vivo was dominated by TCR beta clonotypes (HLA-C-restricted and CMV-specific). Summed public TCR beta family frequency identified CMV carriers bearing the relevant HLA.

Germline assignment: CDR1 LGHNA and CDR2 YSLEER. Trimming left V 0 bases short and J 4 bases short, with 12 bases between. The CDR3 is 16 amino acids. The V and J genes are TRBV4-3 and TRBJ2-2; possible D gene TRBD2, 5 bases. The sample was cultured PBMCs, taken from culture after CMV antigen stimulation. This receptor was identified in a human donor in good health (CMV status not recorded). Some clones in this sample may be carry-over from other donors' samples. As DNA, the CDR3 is TGCGCCAGCAGCCAAGACCAACTAGTCGGCACCGGGGAGCTGTTTTTT. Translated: CASSQDQLVGTGELFF.